These 26 T cell receptor beta chains originate from one sample sequenced in a study of cytomegalovirus exposure and HLA in healthy donors. Assay used: immunoSEQ multiplex PCR; TCRdb lists only in-frame clones, some missing. The profile shows 85,000 to 120,000 clones, about 95% of them singletons. Sequencing used PBMCs. These receptors all come from a woman between 18 and 30 years old in good health and CMV-seronegative.

The chain links TRBV7-6 to TRBJ1-1; the D gene is possibly TRBD1 (5 bases). The germline V gene encodes CDR1 SGHVS and CDR2 FNYEAQ. The CDR3 covers 15 residues. V dropped 5 bases and J dropped 0 bases, with 13 bases sitting between them. Written as DNA, the CDR3 is TGTGCCAGCAGCCTACTGACAGCCATGAACACTGAAGCTTTCTTT. It translates to CASSLLTAMNTEAFF.

In its sample, this clone was seen once. The gene calls are TRBV20-1 and TRBJ1-2, with D tentatively TRBD1 (6 bases). Per the germline V gene, CDR1 is DFQATT and CDR2 is SNEGSKA (reference sequence). With 3 bases removed from V and 8 bases from J, the gap between germline ends came to 10 bases. The CDR3 runs to 11 residues. The CDR3 sequence: CSASEGEGYTF. The DNA of the CDR3 is TGCAGTGCTAGTGAGGGGGAAGGCTACACCTTC.

A single count supports this clone. CDR3 sequence: CASSLTTNTEAFF. CDR3 DNA sequence: TGCGCCAGCAGCTTAACAACGAACACTGAAGCTTTCTTT. The chain couples TRBV5-1 to TRBJ1-1; the D is unclear. The CDR3 extends over 13 amino acids. Germline assignment: CDR1 SGHRS and CDR2 YFSETQ. Between the trimmed V and J ends, which lost 2 bases and 1 base, there was a span of 6 bases.

This clone was seen just once. This rearrangement joins TRBV25-1 to TRBJ2-2; 7 bases match TRBD1. Germline V CDR1 and CDR2: MGHDK, SYGVNS. The V gene end was trimmed by 5 bases and the J gene end by 3 bases; junction bases not matched to a gene: 3. The CDR3 runs to 14 residues. This chain's CDR3 is CASSHGQDTGELFF. The CDR3 DNA is TGTGCCAGCAGTCACGGACAGGACACCGGGGAGCTGTTTTTT.

V gene TRBV6-1 combines with J gene TRBJ1-1; D not certain. The CDR3 consists of 14 residues. CDR1 is MNHNS, CDR2 SASEGT, per germline. Between the trimmed V and J ends, which lost 2 bases and 4 bases, there was a span of 11 bases. The CDR3 DNA follows: TGTGCCAGCAGTGAATGGGGAGTGGGCACTGAAGCTTTCTTT. Encoded protein: CASSEWGVGTEAFF.

This rearrangement joins TRBV6-1 to TRBJ1-5; D gene unclear. CDR1 MNHNS and CDR2 SASEGT come from the germline V gene. This CDR3 region has 15 residues. The V and J ends lost 1 base and 2 bases respectively, with 9 bases between them. The CDR3 loop reads CASSEVAGGNQPQHF. In nucleotides, the CDR3 is TGTGCCAGCAGTGAAGTGGCAGGTGGCAATCAGCCCCAGCATTTT.

The chain employs TRBV6-6 and TRBJ2-7; D possibly corresponds to TRBD2 (6 bases). The CDR3 contains 14 residues. Trimming left V 11 bases short and J 2 bases short, with 19 bases between. Germline V CDR1 and CDR2: MNHNY, SVGAGI (reference sequence). The CDR3 reads CAVGQGLTTYEQYF. CDR3 bases: TGTGCCGTGGGGCAGGGACTTACAACCTACGAGCAGTACTTC.

This clone occurred once. The chain uses TRBV19 and TRBJ1-2; 7 positions match TRBD1. The V gene end was trimmed by 1 base and the J gene end by 1 base; junction bases not matched to a gene: 0. Germline CDR1 reads LNHDA; CDR2 reads SQIVND (reference sequence). This CDR3 has 14 amino acids. Here the CDR3 DNA reads TGTGCCAGTAGTATAGGACAGGGTAACTATGGCTACACCTTC. Its protein is CASSIGQGNYGYTF. Using reference TRBV19 and TRBJ1-2 for the parts outside the CDR3, the full variable domain is DGGITQSPKYLFRKEGQNVTLSCEQNLNHDAMYWYRQDPGQGLRLIYYSQIVNDFQKGDIAEGYSVSREKKESFPLTVTSAQKNPTAFYLCASSIGQGNYGYTFGSGTRLTVV.

V usage is TRBV5-4 and J usage is TRBJ1-1; D perhaps matches TRBD1 (6 bases). The CDR3 is 18 residues long. Trimming cost V 0 bases and J 4 bases, with 22 bases left between them. Germline V gene data show CDR1 as SGHNT and CDR2 as YYREEE (reference sequence). The CDR3 DNA is TGTGCCAGCAGCTTGGGTTCCGCGATTGGTCGAGGGGGCACTGAAGCTTTCTTT. As protein: CASSLGSAIGRGGTEAFF.

This chain joins TRBV6-1 and TRBJ2-5, with 7 bases fitting TRBD1. CDR1 is MNHNS, CDR2 SASEGT, per germline. This CDR3 comprises 12 residues. After removal of 7 bases from V and 6 bases from J, the junction contained 5 bases not matched to a gene. This chain's CDR3 is CASTGGTKTQYF. The CDR3 DNA reads TGTGCCAGCACAGGGGGTACGAAGACCCAGTACTTC.

The table lists this clone with a count of one. The chain uses TRBV7-9 and TRBJ2-7, with 9 positions matching TRBD2. Germline assignment: CDR1 SEHNR and CDR2 FQNEAQ (reference sequence). The CDR3 totals 13 residues. V shed 6 bases and J 6 bases; nucleotides not matched to a gene: 6. CDR3 sequence: CASSPQTSGEQYF. The CDR3 DNA reads as TGTGCCAGCAGTCCCCAGACTAGCGGCGAGCAGTACTTC.

The V and J genes are TRBV7-9 and TRBJ1-1, with 8 nucleotides matching TRBD1. The J segment lost 5 bases and the V segment lost 5 bases, leaving 7 bases of the junction unmatched. The CDR3 covers 14 residues. Germline V gives CDR1 SEHNR, CDR2 FQNEAQ (reference sequence). The CDR3 sequence: CASSTRQGSTEAFF. CDR3 DNA sequence: TGTGCCAGCAGCACAAGACAGGGGTCGACTGAAGCTTTCTTT.

The chain couples TRBV21-1 to TRBJ1-4; the D call of TRBD1 is as the table states it, not checked on the DNA. TRBV21-1 is termed a pseudogene. The CDR3 spans 14 residues. CDR3 region: CASSNRGTNEKLFF. In DNA form, the CDR3 reads TGTGCCAGCAGTAATAGGGGTACTAATGAAAAACTGTTTTTT.

The gene calls are TRBV5-4 and TRBJ1-2; D gene uncertain. Germline CDR1 and CDR2: SGHNT and YYREEE (reference sequence). The CDR3 spans 13 residues. The V gene lost 7 bases and the J gene lost 7 bases, with 17 bases spanning the gap. The CDR3 here is CASGPPEAAGYTF. In DNA form, the CDR3 reads TGTGCCAGCGGACCCCCAGAAGCGGCTGGCTACACCTTC.

V is TRBV27 and J is TRBJ1-5; the D is unclear. CDR1 is MNHEY and CDR2 is SMNVEV in the germline V gene (reference sequence). The V gene lost 5 bases and the J gene lost 1 base, with 12 bases spanning the gap. The CDR3 extends over 15 amino acids. CDR3: CASSPSQTSNQPQHF. CDR3 coding DNA: TGTGCCAGCAGTCCATCACAGACAAGCAATCAGCCCCAGCATTTT.

V is TRBV2 and J is TRBJ2-1; 8 bases align to TRBD2. V was pared by 2 bases and J by 0 bases, with 0 bases of the junction left unmatched. Germline CDR1 reads SNHLY; CDR2 reads FYNNEI. CDR3 size: 15 residues. The CDR3 is CASSEREGSYNEQFF. CDR3 in DNA: TGTGCCAGCAGTGAACGGGAGGGCTCCTACAATGAGCAGTTCTTC. The full variable domain, with the rest looked up from reference TRBV2 and TRBJ2-1, is EPEVTQTPSHQVTQMGQEVILRCVPISNHLYFYWYRQILGQKVEFLVSFYNNEISEKSEIFDDQFSVERPDGSNFTLKIRSTKLEDSAMYFCASSEREGSYNEQFFGPGTRLTVL.

This clone was seen a single time. This chain links TRBV27 with TRBJ1-2; D is undetermined. The CDR3 has 13 residues. Trimming took 4 bases from V and 8 from J, leaving 14 bases between them. Looked up from germline, CDR1 is MNHEY and CDR2 is SMNVEV (reference sequence). CDR3: CASSSGNRWGYTF. CDR3 nucleotide sequence: TGTGCCAGCAGTTCCGGGAACCGGTGGGGCTACACCTTC.

The chain joins TRBV14 to TRBJ1-4; 9 bases fit TRBD1. CDR1 is SGHDN, CDR2 FVKESK, per germline. CDR3 length: 17 amino acids. With V trimmed by 2 bases and J by 0 bases, 4 bases remained unmatched. The CDR3 protein is CASSQWDRVATNEKLFF. In DNA form, the CDR3 reads TGTGCCAGCAGCCAATGGGACAGGGTCGCAACTAATGAAAAACTGTTTTTT.

The CDR3 region has the DNA TGTGCCAGCAGTGGACAGCCGAACACTGAAGCTTTCTTT. It encodes CASSGQPNTEAFF. This chain links TRBV6-1 with TRBJ1-1, with TRBD1 as a possible D gene (5 bases). V was clipped by 4 bases and J by 1 base, with 7 bases between them. CDR1 MNHNS and CDR2 SASEGT come from the germline V gene. The CDR3 covers 13 residues.

The V gene is TRBV21-1, the J gene TRBJ1-2. TRBV21-1 is shown as a pseudogene. This CDR3 has 16 residues. The CDR3 DNA reads TGTGCCAGCAGCAAACTCAATTGTCCCGAGGGCTATGGCTACACCTTC. It translates to CASSKLNCPEGYGYTF.

The chain has TRBV5-1 and TRBJ2-3; D is possibly TRBD1 (6 bases). With 3 bases removed from V and 0 bases from J, the gap between germline ends came to 11 bases. Germline values: CDR1 SGHRS, CDR2 YFSETQ. The CDR3 totals 15 residues. Here the CDR3 DNA reads TGCGCCAGCAGCTCGTTACAGGGTAGCACAGATACGCAGTATTTT. It encodes CASSSLQGSTDTQYF.

The chain uses TRBV5-1 and TRBJ1-1; tentative D call: TRBD1 (5 bases). Trimming cost V 0 bases and J 8 bases, with 11 bases left between them. This CDR3 is built from 13 residues. The V gene's germline CDR1 is SGHRS and CDR2 YFSETQ. The CDR3 DNA follows: TGCGCCAGCAGCTTGGACAGGCTTGGCGAAGCTTTCTTT. As protein: CASSLDRLGEAFF.

This sequence joins TRBV7-9 and TRBJ1-1, with 9 bases that match TRBD1. The CDR3 extends over 15 amino acids. V was pared by 4 bases and J by 1 base, with 4 bases of the junction left unmatched. CDR1 SEHNR and CDR2 FQNEAQ come from the germline V gene (reference sequence). CDR3 sequence (DNA): TGTGCCAGCAGCTCTGGGACAGGGTCGAACACTGAAGCTTTCTTT. Translated, it gives CASSSGTGSNTEAFF.

J is TRBJ2-5 and V is TRBV10-1; no clear D gene. The CDR3 totals 12 residues. The germline V and J ends were trimmed by 3 bases and 1 base, with 3 bases remaining between them. CDR1 and CDR2 (germline): WNHNN, SYGVQD (reference sequence). CDR3 sequence (DNA): TGCGCCAGCAGTGACGGCCAAGAGACCCAGTACTTC. As protein: CASSDGQETQYF.

This chain links TRBV6-5 with TRBJ2-4; maybe TRBD1 (5 bases). Trimming removed 0 bases from V and 3 bases from J, with 12 bases in between. Germline V gene lookup returns CDR1 MNHEY and CDR2 SVGAGI. The CDR3 is 16 residues long. CDR3 sequence reads: CASSYSSAGYKNIQYF. The CDR3 DNA reads as TGTGCCAGCAGTTACTCGTCCGCAGGGTACAAAAACATTCAGTACTTC.

The chain has TRBV6-1 and TRBJ1-1; 7 nucleotides match TRBD1. The CDR3 extends over 17 amino acids. CDR1 MNHNS and CDR2 SASEGT come from the germline V gene. V was pared by 3 bases and J by 5 bases, with 15 bases of the junction left unmatched. The CDR3 sequence: CASSDSIRKGAGTEAFF. The DNA for the CDR3 is TGTGCCAGCAGTGATAGTATCAGGAAGGGGGCCGGTACTGAAGCTTTCTTT.